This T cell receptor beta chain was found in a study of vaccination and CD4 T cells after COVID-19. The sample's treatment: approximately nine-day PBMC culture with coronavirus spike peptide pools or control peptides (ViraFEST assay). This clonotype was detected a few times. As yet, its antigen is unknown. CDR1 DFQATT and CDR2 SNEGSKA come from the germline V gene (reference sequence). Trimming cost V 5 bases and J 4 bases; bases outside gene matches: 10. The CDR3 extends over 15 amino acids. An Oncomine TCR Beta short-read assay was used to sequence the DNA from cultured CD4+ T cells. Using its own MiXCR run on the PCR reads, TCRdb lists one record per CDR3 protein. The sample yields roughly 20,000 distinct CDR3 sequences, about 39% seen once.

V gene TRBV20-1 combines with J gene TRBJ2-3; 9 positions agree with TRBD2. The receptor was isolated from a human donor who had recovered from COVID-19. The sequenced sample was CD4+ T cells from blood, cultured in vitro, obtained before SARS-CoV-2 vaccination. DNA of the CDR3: TGCAGTGCTTCCAAAGCGGGAGGACTAGCAGATACGCAGTATTTT. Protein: CSASKAGGLADTQYF.